This T cell receptor (beta chain) was recorded in a study of cytomegalovirus exposure and HLA in healthy donors. Germline trimming cut 1 base from V and 5 bases from J; bases unmatched to any gene: 13. The germline gives CDR1 SGHTA, CDR2 FQGNSA. The CDR3 is made up of 17 amino acids. In its sample, this clone was seen once. The PCR was carried out with 60 Vbeta primers and 13 Jbeta primers. Assay: immunoSEQ multiplex PCR; the TCRdb copy retains only in-frame clones and omits some. Of 130,000 to 150,000 clones in the sample, around 80% were seen once. This TCR was sampled from a female donor in good health and CMV-seronegative. The sample comprised PBMCs. The chain is built from TRBV7-2 and TRBJ2-5, with 7 bases lining up with TRBD1. CDR3 amino acids: CASSLGNTGVHGETQYF. Written as DNA, the CDR3 is TGTGCCAGCAGCTTAGGAAACACAGGGGTGCATGGGGAGACCCAGTACTTC.